This T cell receptor (beta chain) was sequenced for a study of blood T cell dynamics during melanoma immunotherapy. The germline V gene encodes CDR1 LNHDA and CDR2 SQIVND (reference sequence). The CDR3 totals 16 residues. Trimming cost V 4 bases and J 4 bases, with 19 bases left between them. Noted time point: pre-treatment baseline. Sequenced by immunoSEQ multiplex PCR; TCRdb stores in-frame clones only, minus some. The profile shows 150 to 200 clones, approximately 94% of them singletons. The rearrangement links TRBV19 to TRBJ1-2; no clear D. The input for sequencing was naive CD8+ T cells from blood, taken from a patient treated with checkpoint blockade. This TCR came from a human donor with melanoma. The CDR3 loop reads CASSTVPVSGGYGYTF. For the CDR3, the DNA is TGTGCCAGTAGTACCGTACCGGTGTCCGGCGGCTATGGCTACACCTTC.